These 19 T cell receptor beta chains share one sample of origin, sequenced in a study of CD8 T cells in ankylosing spondylitis (TCRdb year 2017). The investigation overall reported the following: A TCR beta motif of seven or eight highly homologous amino acid variants appeared characteristic of blood from ankylosing spondylitis patients.

Their target antigens are unknown. Libraries were prepared through 5' RACE. The data were produced on an Illumina HiSeq 2500. Starting from the raw public reads, TCRdb applied fastp trimming at Q25, assembled clones with MiXCR and retained in-frame beta chains. Each entry merges the rows of one CDR3 protein and shows their most common DNA and genes. The sample has 500,000 or so distinct CDR3 sequences on record, approximately 5.3% of them singletons. The ten most abundant clones make up under 4.5% of the sample. Sequenced: blood, either unsorted or a sorted T cell fraction (not recorded which). The receptors originated from a male donor with ankylosing spondylitis.

In nucleotides, the CDR3 is TGTGCCATGAGACCCGGACGCCCGGGCAATGAGCAGTTCTTC. This gives the protein CAMRPGRPGNEQFF. The rearrangement links TRBV5-3 to TRBJ2-1; D is uncertain. TRBV5-3 has ORF status, its function being uncertain. V gave up 9 bases and J gave up 6 bases, with 19 bases separating them. CDR3 length: 14 amino acids.

This clonotype came up many times. DNA of the CDR3: TGTGCCAGCAGAAAGGCAGGGTCTGGGACCAGCACAGATACGCAGTATTTT. Encoded protein: CASRKAGSGTSTDTQYF. V and J are TRBV6-1 and TRBJ2-3, with D perhaps assigned TRBD1 or TRBD2 (5 bases each). The CDR3 extends over 17 amino acids. CDR1 and CDR2 (germline): MNHNS, SASEGT. V was clipped by 6 bases and J by 0 bases, with 19 bases between them.

This clonotype has only a few counts. The V gene is TRBV12-3 or TRBV12-4, the J gene TRBJ2-1, with unresolved D. Trimming pared 3 bases from V and 12 bases from J, leaving 12 bases between. CDR3 length equals 12 residues. The CDR3, as DNA: TGTGCCAGCAGTTTTGGGCGCCTCGGGCAGTTCTTC. Translated, it gives CASSFGRLGQFF.

This clonotype showed up many times. The chain recombines TRBV5-5 with TRBJ1-1; D remains unclear. V lost 4 bases and J 3 bases, leaving 13 bases between the germline ends. CDR3 length: 14 residues. Per the germline V gene, CDR1 is SGHKS and CDR2 is YYEKEE (reference sequence). In nucleotides, the CDR3 is TGTGCCAGCAGCGAGTGGGAGTCGTACACTGAAGCTTTCTTT. Translating gives CASSEWESYTEAFF.

This clonotype was counted ten times or more. Written as DNA, the CDR3 is TGCAGCGTTATCTTCGGGGAGCAGTACTTC. Translation gives CSVIFGEQYF. V gene TRBV29-1 combines with J gene TRBJ2-7; D not resolved. Germline loops: CDR1 SQVTM, CDR2 ANQGSEA. The CDR3 consists of 10 residues. With 5 bases removed from V and 7 bases from J, the gap between germline ends came to 9 bases.

This clonotype was recorded many times. The chain is built from TRBV7-9 and TRBJ2-4, with unresolved D. Trimming removed 3 bases from V and 1 base from J, with 7 bases in between. CDR1 and CDR2 from the germline V gene are SEHNR and FQNEAQ (reference sequence). The CDR3 contains 14 residues. The CDR3 nucleotides are TGTGCCAGCAGCTTGGCTTGGGCCAAAAACATTCAGTACTTC. Translated: CASSLAWAKNIQYF.

CDR3 in DNA: TGTGCCAGCAACCGGGCTGGGGCCAACGTCCTGACTTTC. Translating gives CASNRAGANVLTF. The rearrangement links TRBV12-3 or TRBV12-4 to TRBJ2-6, with D hard to call. With 7 bases removed from V and 2 bases from J, the gap between germline ends came to 6 bases. The CDR3 is 13 amino acids.

At least ten counts were recorded for this clonotype. This rearrangement joins TRBV4-3 to TRBJ1-2, with 7 bases aligning to TRBD1. This CDR3 contains 15 residues. The J segment lost 4 bases and the V segment lost 4 bases, leaving 9 bases of the junction unmatched. CDR1 and CDR2 (germline): LGHNA, YSLEER. CDR3 residues: CASSLDLGQSYGYTF. In DNA, the CDR3 is TGCGCCAGCAGCCTAGACCTGGGACAGAGCTATGGCTACACCTTC.

V is TRBV5-1 and J is TRBJ2-1; 9 positions agree with TRBD1. The CDR3 covers 14 residues. Unmatched junction bases numbered 4, after V lost 3 bases and J lost 6 bases. In germline, CDR1 is SGHRS, CDR2 YFSETQ. The CDR3 DNA follows: TGCGCCAGCAGCTGGGGACAGGGAGGCAATGAGCAGTTCTTC. It yields the protein CASSWGQGGNEQFF. The variable domain in full, with the rest retrieved from reference TRBV5-1 and TRBJ2-1, is KAGVTQTPRYLIKTRGQQVTLSCSPISGHRSVSWYQQTPGQGLQFLFEYFSETQRNKGNFPGRFSGRQFSNSRSEMNVSTLELGDSALYLCASSWGQGGNEQFFGPGTRLTVL.

This clonotype has at least ten counts. The V and J genes are TRBV20-1 and TRBJ2-1; D is ambiguous. Germline V gives CDR1 DFQATT, CDR2 SNEGSKA (reference sequence). The V gene lost 0 bases and the J gene lost 6 bases, with 6 bases spanning the gap. The CDR3 runs to 12 residues. The DNA for the CDR3 is TGCAGTGCTAGAGATTTCGGCAATGAGCAGTTCTTC. This translates into CSARDFGNEQFF.

This rearrangement joins TRBV6-1 to TRBJ2-6, with 11 bases lining up with TRBD2. The V gene's germline CDR1 is MNHNS and CDR2 SASEGT. CDR3 length equals 18 residues. J was trimmed by 2 bases and V by 4 bases; bases with no gene match: 7. CDR3 amino acids: CASSVTSGVFPGANVLTF. Written as DNA, the CDR3 is TGTGCCAGCAGTGTGACTAGCGGGGTCTTCCCTGGGGCCAACGTCCTGACTTTC.

Many counts were recorded for this clonotype. This chain uses TRBV5-1 with TRBJ2-7; TRBD2 agrees at 9 bases. Trimming cost V 4 bases and J 6 bases; bases outside gene matches: 14. Per the germline V gene, CDR1 is SGHRS and CDR2 is YFSETQ. This CDR3 contains 16 residues. The CDR3 coding sequence is TGCGCCAGCAGCGTCAAGGGCGGCGGGAGGGCCGCCGAGCAGTACTTC. Translating gives CASSVKGGGRAAEQYF.

This clonotype was seen repeatedly, ten times or more. V and J are TRBV6-5 and TRBJ1-2; D is unclear. Germline lookup yields CDR1 MNHEY and CDR2 SVGAGI. Deletions cut 2 bases from V and 0 bases from J, with 7 bases between. CDR3 length: 14 residues. CDR3 residues: CASSYRSPNYGYTF. The CDR3 DNA reads TGTGCCAGCAGTTACAGGAGCCCTAACTATGGCTACACCTTC.

This clonotype has ten or more counts. CDR3 sequence (DNA): TGTGCCAGCACCCGGAGTCGAGAGACCCAGTACTTC. It yields the protein CASTRSRETQYF. This chain uses TRBV6-2 or TRBV6-3 with TRBJ2-5; no firm D call. CDR3 length equals 12 residues. The ends were cut back, 7 bases at V and 4 bases at J, with 10 bases in the middle. Per the germline V gene, CDR1 is MNHEY and CDR2 is SVGEGT.

This clonotype was detected many times. The genes are TRBV27 and TRBJ2-7, with 7 positions matching TRBD2. CDR1 MNHEY and CDR2 SMNVEV come from the germline V gene (reference sequence). V was clipped by 9 bases and J by 4 bases; unmatched bases: 15. The CDR3 has 15 amino acids. The CDR3 loop is CASNLYGRGSYEQYF. Written as DNA, the CDR3 is TGTGCCAGTAACCTCTATGGGAGGGGTTCGTACGAGCAGTACTTC.

V usage is TRBV5-1 and J usage is TRBJ2-5; D unclear. CDR3 length: 15 residues. Germline V gene sequence: CDR1 SGHRS, CDR2 YFSETQ. V was shortened by 4 bases and J by 3 bases, with 16 bases between the two germline ends. The CDR3 sequence is CASSGLDGSEETQYF. The DNA for the CDR3 is TGCGCCAGCAGCGGGTTGGACGGGTCGGAAGAGACCCAGTACTTC.

This clonotype was seen many times. CDR3 sequence: CASTGFFYEQYF. In nucleotides, the CDR3 is TGTGCCAGCACCGGGTTTTTCTACGAGCAGTACTTC. The chain carries TRBV7-2 and TRBJ2-7; D ambiguous. Germline loops: CDR1 SGHTA, CDR2 FQGNSA. The CDR3 covers 12 residues. The germline V and J ends were trimmed by 7 bases and 3 bases, with 10 bases remaining between them.

This clonotype was recorded at least ten times. The chain links TRBV27 to TRBJ1-1; D ambiguous. CDR3 length: 12 amino acids. Looked up from germline, CDR1 is MNHEY and CDR2 is SMNVEV (reference sequence). Trimming stripped 1 base from V and 8 bases from J, with 8 bases between. CDR3 sequence: CASSLYGREAFF. The CDR3 region has the DNA TGTGCCAGCAGTTTATACGGGAGAGAAGCTTTCTTT.

This clonotype was seen at least ten times. This chain links TRBV12-3 or TRBV12-4 with TRBJ2-5, with unresolved D. V shed 2 bases and J shed 3 bases, with 4 bases lying between them. This CDR3 contains 12 residues. The CDR3 sequence is CASSLLEETQYF. CDR3 bases: TGTGCCAGCAGTTTATTGGAAGAGACCCAGTACTTC.